Each of the 14 T cell receptor beta chains below was sequenced from the same sample in a study of tumor-infiltrating lymphocytes in oesophageal squamous cell carcinoma (dated by TCRdb to the mid-2010s). Libraries were made using PCR. Sequenced on an Illumina HiSeq 2000. Using fastp trimming at Q25 and MiXCR clonotype assembly, TCRdb reanalyzed the public sequencing data and kept in-frame beta chains. Under each unique CDR3 protein, matching rows form one entry showing the most common genes and DNA. The table for this sample lists 13,000 or so distinct CDR3 sequences; approximately 47% of them were counted only once. The top ten hold about 15% of the sample. The sequenced sample was normal esophageal tissue next to the tumor. The receptors were gathered from a male donor with esophageal squamous cell carcinoma.

The chain is built from TRBV7-9 and TRBJ2-3; no clear D. V lost 1 base, J lost 2 bases, and 7 bases lay in between. The CDR3 has 14 amino acids. Germline V CDR1 and CDR2: SEHNR, FQNEAQ (reference sequence). CDR3 region: CASSLVGITDTQYF. In DNA, the CDR3 is TGTGCCAGCAGCTTAGTAGGGATCACAGATACGCAGTATTTT.

Worth noting for this clonotype: A much larger clone differs from this one at a single base, so this may be a read error. The V gene is TRBV18, the J gene TRBJ2-1; 12 nucleotides align to TRBD2. The DNA end is a closer match to TRBJ2-7, so the J assignment may be wrong. From germline, CDR1 is KGHSH and CDR2 LQKENI. This CDR3 spans 16 amino acids. CDR3 in DNA: TGTGCCAGCTCACCCCCCGGACTAGCGGGGTACAATGAGCAGTACTTC. Its translation is CASSPPGLAGYNEQYF.

This clonotype was counted once. The chain couples TRBV7-6 to TRBJ2-5; TRBD2 aligns across 8 bases. The closer fit of TRBJ2-7 to the DNA end suggests the J call may be wrong. The germline CDR1 and CDR2 sequences are SGHVS and FNYEAQ. The CDR3 totals 15 residues. CDR3 DNA sequence: TGTGCCAGCAGTCGTCTTAGCGGGGAGTCCTACGAGCAGTACTTC. This codes for CASSRLSGESYEQYF.

By proportion, this clonotype is medium-sized. The rearrangement uses TRBV7-9 and TRBJ2-7; 7 bases match TRBD2. The CDR3 is 13 amino acids. CDR1 and CDR2 from the germline V gene are SEHNR and FQNEAQ (reference sequence). The ends lost 1 base at V and 3 bases at J; junction bases unmatched: 0. CDR3 loop: CASSLGGGYEQYF. CDR3 DNA sequence: TGTGCCAGCAGCTTAGGGGGGGGCTACGAGCAGTACTTC.

In this sample, this clonotype turned up once. This chain links TRBV7-2 with TRBJ2-2; the D is unclear. Germline V gene sequence: CDR1 SGHTA, CDR2 FQGNSA. Trimming pared 1 base from V and 6 bases from J, leaving 3 bases between. The CDR3 is 12 amino acids. CDR3 sequence reads: CASSLGPGELFF. The CDR3 nucleotides are TGTGCCAGCAGCTTAGGTCCCGGGGAGCTGTTTTTT.

This chain connects TRBV7-3 to TRBJ2-1; 11 bases are a match to TRBD2. CDR3 size: 16 residues. J was trimmed by 4 bases and V by 5 bases; bases with no gene match: 7. In germline, CDR1 is SGHTA, CDR2 FQGTGA. CDR3 residues: CASSNSGGATYNEQFF. The DNA of the CDR3 is TGTGCCAGCAGCAATAGCGGGGGGGCTACTTACAATGAGCAGTTCTTC.

The V call is TRBV12-3 or TRBV12-4, the J call TRBJ2-3; 9 nucleotides line up with TRBD2. The last part of the DNA fits TRBJ2-1 better; the J call may be wrong. The CDR3 spans 14 residues. DNA for the CDR3: TGTGCCAGCAGTTCCCAGCGGGGGGACAATGAGCAGTTCTTC. Protein sequence: CASSSQRGDNEQFF.

This clonotype appeared a few times. The CDR3 bases are TGTGCCAGCTCACGGGTTAGCTCTGGGGCCAACGTCCTGACTTTC. Protein sequence: CASSRVSSGANVLTF. The chain combines TRBV18 with TRBJ2-6, with D uncertain. The germline V gene has CDR1 KGHSH and CDR2 LQKENI. Deletions cut 4 bases from V and 0 bases from J, with 7 bases between. The length of the CDR3 is 15 residues.

This clonotype has just a few counts. The CDR3 ends on some other residue instead of the conserved phenylalanine or tryptophan, so this is likely a read error. The DNA is left out, because the CDR3 cannot be placed on it with certainty; the CDR3 is given as TCRdb lists it. This chain connects TRBV7-3 to TRBJ2-6. Both ends counted, the CDR3 spans 8 residues. Germline V gene sequence: CDR1 SGHTA, CDR2 FQGTGA. CDR3 sequence: CASSFGTS.

The chain employs TRBV7-2 and TRBJ2-5, with 12 bases that match TRBD2. The tail of the sequence fits TRBJ2-1 better, so the J call may be wrong. CDR1 is SGHTA and CDR2 is FQGNSA in the germline V gene. There are 15 residues in the CDR3. The CDR3 DNA reads TGTGCCAGCAGCTTTACTAGCGGGAGGAACAATGAGCAGTTCTTC. Encoded protein: CASSFTSGRNNEQFF.

About this clonotype itself: Its ends do not fully match the called genes, so a read error is possible. DNA for the CDR3: TGTGCCAGCAGCTTAAAGGGGCCTAACACCTTC. This sequence encodes CASSLKGPNTF. The chain joins TRBV11-2 to TRBJ2-7; a possible D gene is TRBD1 (5 bases). Germline-derived CDR1 and CDR2 are SGHAT and FQNNGV. CDR3 length equals 11 residues.

V gene TRBV7-2 combines with J gene TRBJ2-4; 7 bases map to TRBD2. The end of the DNA fits TRBJ2-1 better, so the J call may be wrong. This CDR3 contains 19 residues. The germline V gene has CDR1 SGHTA and CDR2 FQGNSA. CDR3 DNA: TGTGCCAGCAGCTTCGACGGCCTCTGGGCGGGAGAACCCTACAATGAGCAGTTCTTC. Protein product: CASSFDGLWAGEPYNEQFF.

J is TRBJ2-3 and V is TRBV20-1; 7 bases agree with TRBD2. The CDR3 is 15 amino acids. The V gene end was trimmed by 0 bases and the J gene end by 0 bases; junction bases not matched to a gene: 3. CDR1 is DFQATT, CDR2 SNEGSKA, per germline (reference sequence). The CDR3 protein is CSARDRGESTDTQYF. The CDR3 DNA reads as TGCAGTGCTAGAGATCGGGGGGAGAGCACAGATACGCAGTATTTT.

This chain uses TRBV7-3 with TRBJ2-1; 9 nucleotides agree with TRBD1. The CDR3 length is 14 residues. Germline V gene lookup returns CDR1 SGHTA and CDR2 FQGTGA. J was trimmed by 7 bases and V by 2 bases; bases with no gene match: 3. This CDR3 is CASSLGQGLNEQFF. The CDR3, as DNA: TGTGCCAGCAGCTTAGGACAGGGGCTAAATGAGCAGTTCTTC.